One TCR beta chain is described in this entry. What it recognizes is unknown. The method was immunoSEQ multiplex PCR; TCRdb's version includes in-frame clones alone and lacks a portion of them. The sample records 55,000 to 70,000 clones, 65% to 85% being singletons. This specimen comes from a study of early stage breast cancer tumors. Looking at the study overall: About 80% of the 16 invasive tumors were ER+, PR+ and HER2-. Seven or eight ER+/PR+/HER2- tumors were invasive ductal; four were invasive lobular. Study findings and constraints: Bulk DNA sequencing of unsorted cells missed chain pairing and markers.

This CDR3 region has 15 residues. V trimming: 1 base; J trimming: 7 bases; junction bases outside the gene matches: 6. Germline lookup yields CDR1 MNHNS and CDR2 SASEGT. What was sequenced was blood. The sequence came from a person aged 35-55 years with breast cancer. This sequence joins TRBV6-1 and TRBJ2-2; 7 bases agree with TRBD1. CDR3 region: CASSEGTGEDGELFF. The CDR3 DNA reads TGTGCCAGCAGTGAAGGAACAGGGGAAGACGGGGAGCTGTTTTTT.